Shown below are 12 T cell receptor beta chains from a single sample sequenced in a study of shared clonotypes between healthy human individuals. Data came from immunoSEQ multiplex PCR; TCRdb stores just in-frame clones and leaves some out. The sample holds a few hundred thousand clones, about 96% seen once. Sequencing was carried out using memory CD8+ T cells sorted from blood. Described subset: CD45RO+ cells pooled with CCR7-negative TemRA cells. All receptors come from a young man in good health.

CDR3 sequence reads: CASSLLASGTYNEQFF. CDR3 DNA sequence: TGTGCCAGCAGTTTATTAGCTAGCGGGACTTACAATGAGCAGTTCTTC. This chain uses TRBV28 with TRBJ2-1, with 9 bases identical to TRBD2. The CDR3 extends over 16 amino acids. V lost 1 base, J lost 4 bases, and 5 bases stayed unmatched. Germline assignment: CDR1 MDHEN and CDR2 SYDVKM.

This chain connects TRBV5-1 to TRBJ2-1, with a possible D match to TRBD2 (6 bases). CDR3 size: 16 residues. Trimming took 0 bases from V and 0 from J, leaving 10 bases between them. Germline V gives CDR1 SGHRS, CDR2 YFSETQ. In DNA, the CDR3 is TGCGCCAGCAGCTTGGGGGACTGGAGCTCCTACAATGAGCAGTTCTTC. This codes for CASSLGDWSSYNEQFF.

The gene calls are TRBV5-6 and TRBJ2-1; D is unresolved. V lost 4 bases and J lost 8, with 7 bases in between. CDR1 is SGHDT, CDR2 YYEEEE, per germline. CDR3 length: 11 amino acids. CDR3 sequence (DNA): TGTGCCAGCAGCCAAGGGCATGAGCAGTTCTTC. Its translation: CASSQGHEQFF.

The chain has TRBV4-2 and TRBJ2-5, with D unclear. Germline V lookup: CDR1 LGHNA, CDR2 YNFKEQ. Trimming cost V 0 bases and J 0 bases, with 8 bases left between them. CDR3 length: 15 residues. This CDR3 reads CASSQEPRNQETQYF. For the CDR3, the DNA is TGTGCCAGCAGCCAAGAACCGAGAAACCAAGAGACCCAGTACTTC.

The chain recombines TRBV19 with TRBJ2-7; D may be TRBD2 (5 bases). From germline, CDR1 is LNHDA and CDR2 SQIVND (reference sequence). The V gene lost 9 bases and the J gene lost 5 bases, with 11 bases spanning the gap. The CDR3 length is 11 residues. CDR3 in amino acids: CASSVGDEQYF. The CDR3 coding sequence is TGTGCCAGCAGTGTCGGGGACGAGCAGTACTTC. The full variable domain, with the rest looked up from reference TRBV19 and TRBJ2-7, is DGGITQSPKYLFRKEGQNVTLSCEQNLNHDAMYWYRQDPGQGLRLIYYSQIVNDFQKGDIAEGYSVSREKKESFPLTVTSAQKNPTAFYLCASSVGDEQYFGPGTRLTVT.

J is TRBJ1-4 and V is TRBV7-9; 9 nucleotides agree with TRBD1. The CDR3 has 17 residues. In germline, CDR1 is SEHNR, CDR2 FQNEAQ (reference sequence). With 5 bases clipped from V and 0 bases from J, the junction kept 7 bases outside the gene matches. CDR3 protein: CASSPGQGLATNEKLFF. For the CDR3, the DNA is TGTGCCAGCAGCCCCGGACAGGGGCTTGCAACTAATGAAAAACTGTTTTTT.

The chain links TRBV6-6 to TRBJ1-2; a weak D match, TRBD1 (5 bases). From germline, CDR1 is MNHNY and CDR2 SVGAGI (reference sequence). V lost 2 bases to trimming and J lost 5 bases, with 12 bases between them. CDR3 length: 14 amino acids. The CDR3 spells CASSYGDGGYGYTF. The CDR3 region has the DNA TGTGCCAGCAGTTACGGGGACGGTGGGTATGGCTACACCTTC.

The chain couples TRBV5-4 to TRBJ2-7; 8 bases align to TRBD1. This CDR3 spans 17 amino acids. Germline V gives CDR1 SGHNT, CDR2 YYREEE (reference sequence). V trimming: 0 bases; J trimming: 0 bases; junction bases outside the gene matches: 8. The CDR3 region is CASSLGQGRPSSYEQYF. CDR3 DNA: TGTGCCAGCAGCTTGGGACAGGGGCGCCCCAGCTCCTACGAGCAGTACTTC. Using reference TRBV5-4 and TRBJ2-7 for the parts outside the CDR3, the full variable domain is ETGVTQSPTHLIKTRGQQVTLRCSSQSGHNTVSWYQQALGQGPQFIFQYYREEENGRGNFPPRFSGLQFPNYSSELNVNALELDDSALYLCASSLGQGRPSSYEQYFGPGTRLTVT.

The chain has TRBV11-2 and TRBJ2-5, with D perhaps matching TRBD1 (6 bases). The germline V gene has CDR1 SGHAT and CDR2 FQNNGV. The CDR3 is 14 amino acids. V dropped 3 bases and J dropped 5 bases, with 13 bases sitting between them. This chain's CDR3 is CASSFRQVKETQYF. As DNA, the CDR3 is TGTGCCAGCAGCTTTAGACAGGTCAAGGAGACCCAGTACTTC.

The rearrangement joins TRBV11-2 to TRBJ2-5; D not certain. The CDR3 has 14 residues. Germline loops: CDR1 SGHAT, CDR2 FQNNGV. Deletions cut 5 bases from V and 1 base from J, with 11 bases between. DNA for the CDR3: TGTGCCAGCAGCCCCCGGCCCCTCCAAGAGACCCAGTACTTC. As protein: CASSPRPLQETQYF.

This chain links TRBV5-4 with TRBJ2-3, with D hard to call. Deletions cut 0 bases from V and 0 bases from J, with 8 bases between. The germline V gene has CDR1 SGHNT and CDR2 YYREEE (reference sequence). The length of the CDR3 is 15 residues. CDR3 in DNA: TGTGCCAGCAGCTTGGAGCGAACTAGCACAGATACGCAGTATTTT. Protein product: CASSLERTSTDTQYF.

The chain uses TRBV30 and TRBJ2-7; a weak D match, TRBD2 (6 bases). V dropped 2 bases and J dropped 1 base, with 12 bases sitting between them. CDR1 is GTSNPN and CDR2 is SVGIG in the germline V gene (reference sequence). This CDR3 contains 14 residues. CDR3 protein: CAWSSVRGSYEQYF. In DNA form, the CDR3 reads TGTGCCTGGAGTTCGGTGCGGGGTTCCTACGAGCAGTACTTC.